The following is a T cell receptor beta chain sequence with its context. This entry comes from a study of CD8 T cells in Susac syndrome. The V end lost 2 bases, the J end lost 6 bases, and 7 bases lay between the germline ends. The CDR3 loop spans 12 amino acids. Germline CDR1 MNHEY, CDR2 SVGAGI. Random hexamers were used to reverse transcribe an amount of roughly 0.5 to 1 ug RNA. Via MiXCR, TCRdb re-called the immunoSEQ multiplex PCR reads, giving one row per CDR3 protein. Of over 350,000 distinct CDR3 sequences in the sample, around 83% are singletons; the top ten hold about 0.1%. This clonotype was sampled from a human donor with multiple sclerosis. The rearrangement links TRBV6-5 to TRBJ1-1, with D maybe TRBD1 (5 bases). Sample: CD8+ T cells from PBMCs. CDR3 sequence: CASSYAGSEAFF. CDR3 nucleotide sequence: TGTGCCAGCAGTTACGCAGGGTCTGAAGCTTTCTTT.